These 22 T cell receptor beta chains share one sample of origin, sequenced in a study of CD8 T cells in Susac syndrome. Reverse transcription used about 0.5 to 1 ug RNA and random hexamers. TCRdb re-called the immunoSEQ multiplex PCR reads with MiXCR, one entry per CDR3 protein. The table shows 150,000 to 200,000 distinct CDR3 sequences, with around 93% occurring only once. Sequencing was carried out using CD4+ T cells from PBMCs. The source of these receptors is a human donor in good health.

J is TRBJ1-2 and V is TRBV3-1; 8 bases map to TRBD1. V shed 4 bases, J shed 3 bases, and the junction held 7 bases outside the gene matches. The CDR3 is 15 amino acids. Per the germline V gene, CDR1 is LGHDT and CDR2 is YNNKEL (reference sequence). This chain's CDR3 is CASSPRTGYDYGYTF. The CDR3 bases are TGTGCCAGCAGCCCCCGGACAGGGTATGACTATGGCTACACCTTC.

The chain uses TRBV6-6 and TRBJ2-1; the match to TRBD2 covers 10 bases. J was trimmed by 3 bases and V by 9 bases; bases with no gene match: 2. The CDR3 is 13 residues long. CDR1 is MNHNY, CDR2 SVGAGI, per germline (reference sequence). The CDR3 bases are TGTGCCAGTAAGCGGGGGGGCTACAATGAGCAGTTCTTC. Its translation: CASKRGGYNEQFF.

The chain combines TRBV18 with TRBJ1-1, with no clear D. Between the trimmed V and J ends, which lost 0 bases and 5 bases, there was a span of 10 bases. The CDR3 is 14 amino acids. CDR1 is KGHSH and CDR2 is LQKENI in the germline V gene. Here the CDR3 reads CASSPPPLGTEAFF. The CDR3 bases are TGTGCCAGCTCACCACCGCCATTGGGGACTGAAGCTTTCTTT.

The chain recombines TRBV12-3 or TRBV12-4 with TRBJ2-2; D not certain. The CDR3 totals 14 residues. Trimming took 8 bases from V and 5 from J, leaving 15 bases between them. In DNA form, the CDR3 reads TGTGCCAGCGCCCTAGGGATTGGGACCGGGGAGCTGTTTTTT. Translating gives CASALGIGTGELFF.

This chain links TRBV5-1 with TRBJ1-2; possible D gene TRBD1, 5 bases. CDR3 length equals 13 residues. V lost 4 bases and J lost 8, with 15 bases in between. The germline V gene has CDR1 SGHRS and CDR2 YFSETQ. Here the CDR3 DNA reads TGCGCCAGCAGCATGACAGAGCCCGAGGGCTACACCTTC. It codes for CASSMTEPEGYTF.

V gene TRBV20-1 combines with J gene TRBJ1-2, with 8 bases that match TRBD1. This CDR3 is 12 amino acids long. Trimming took 6 bases from V and 3 from J; bases not matched to a gene: 3. Germline V gene lookup returns CDR1 DFQATT and CDR2 SNEGSKA (reference sequence). The CDR3 bases are TGCAGTGCGGACAGGGAGCACTATGGCTACACCTTC. Translating it yields CSADREHYGYTF.

CDR3 DNA sequence: TGCAGTGCTAACGAGTTCACTGAAGCTTTCTTT. Translation gives CSANEFTEAFF. The rearrangement joins TRBV20-1 to TRBJ1-1; unclear D gene. The CDR3 is 11 amino acids. The V gene lost 4 bases and the J gene lost 4 bases, with 7 bases spanning the gap. Germline CDR1 DFQATT, CDR2 SNEGSKA (reference sequence).

The chain joins TRBV7-3 to TRBJ1-2; D remains ambiguous. CDR1 is SGHTA, CDR2 FQGTGA, per germline. V was shortened by 2 bases and J by 8 bases, with 12 bases between the two germline ends. CDR3 size: 13 residues. The CDR3 nucleotides are TGTGCCAGCAGCTTAGGATCTGGGGTCGGCTACACCTTC. This gives the protein CASSLGSGVGYTF.

This clonotype has just a few counts. This chain uses TRBV5-1 with TRBJ2-7; TRBD1 matches 7 bases. Germline CDR1 SGHRS, CDR2 YFSETQ. This CDR3 contains 15 residues. With 4 bases clipped from V and 0 bases from J, the junction kept 7 bases outside the gene matches. CDR3 sequence reads: CASSPRTGASYEQYF. The CDR3 nucleotides are TGCGCCAGCAGCCCTAGGACAGGAGCCTCCTACGAGCAGTACTTC.

The chain has TRBV7-9 and TRBJ1-6; 7 bases map to TRBD1. This CDR3 has 14 residues. The germline gives CDR1 SEHNR, CDR2 FQNEAQ (reference sequence). Trimming took 5 bases from V and 12 from J; bases not matched to a gene: 10. CDR3 nucleotides: TGTGCCAGCAGCCCGGCCGGGACAGCGCTACCCCTCCACTTT. Amino acids: CASSPAGTALPLHF.

The J gene is TRBJ2-3, the V gene TRBV6-5; 8 bases are shared with TRBD2. Per germline, CDR1 MNHEY and CDR2 SVGAGI. V gave up 0 bases and J gave up 2 bases; unmatched junction bases: 7. The CDR3 is 17 residues long. CDR3 sequence reads: CASSYSFSGGPTDTQYF. CDR3 nucleotides: TGTGCCAGCAGTTACTCTTTCAGCGGGGGCCCCACAGATACGCAGTATTTT.

This clonotype was recorded once. The rearrangement uses TRBV10-3 and TRBJ1-2; a possible D gene is TRBD1 (5 bases). Germline assignment: CDR1 ENHRY and CDR2 SYGVKD. V was clipped by 9 bases and J by 2 bases, with 13 bases between them. The length of the CDR3 is 13 residues. CDR3 sequence: CAIGGRANYGYTF. In DNA, the CDR3 is TGTGCCATTGGGGGGAGGGCCAACTATGGCTACACCTTC.

The V and J genes are TRBV20-1 and TRBJ2-7; the D gene is possibly TRBD2 (6 bases). The CDR3 contains 12 residues. CDR1 is DFQATT and CDR2 is SNEGSKA in the germline V gene (reference sequence). V lost 5 bases and J lost 5, with 13 bases in between. The CDR3 reads CSARTSPDEQYF. The CDR3 nucleotides read TGCAGTGCTCGAACTAGCCCGGACGAGCAGTACTTC.

The chain couples TRBV4-2 to TRBJ2-1; 7 nucleotides line up with TRBD2. This CDR3 is 14 amino acids long. The germline CDR1 and CDR2 sequences are LGHNA and YNFKEQ. The junction had 5 bases not matched to a gene; V was cut back by 2 bases and J by 7 bases. The DNA for the CDR3 is TGTGCCAGCAGCCAACTAGCGGTGACGAATGAGCAGTTCTTC. This sequence encodes CASSQLAVTNEQFF.

This CDR3 is CSATLASSLESFF. The DNA for the CDR3 is TGCAGTGCCACCCTAGCTAGCTCGCTCGAATCTTTCTTT. This sequence joins TRBV20-1 and TRBJ1-1; D is unclear. V lost 6 bases to trimming and J lost 12 bases, with 23 bases between them. The CDR3 totals 13 residues. Germline lookup yields CDR1 DFQATT and CDR2 SNEGSKA (reference sequence).

The CDR3 spells CASSGSGQINEKLFF. CDR3 nucleotide sequence: TGTGCCAGCAGCGGGAGTGGACAGATTAATGAAAAACTGTTTTTT. V is TRBV2 and J is TRBJ1-4; weak D call: TRBD1 (6 bases). Trimming cost V 6 bases and J 4 bases, with 15 bases left between them. Per the germline V gene, CDR1 is SNHLY and CDR2 is FYNNEI. This CDR3 spans 15 amino acids. Variable domain in full (rest from reference TRBV2 and TRBJ1-4): EPEVTQTPSHQVTQMGQEVILRCVPISNHLYFYWYRQILGQKVEFLVSFYNNEISEKSEIFDDQFSVERPDGSNFTLKIRSTKLEDSAMYFCASSGSGQINEKLFFGSGTQLSVL.

V usage is TRBV3-1 and J usage is TRBJ2-7; 11 bases align to TRBD2. V shed 5 bases, J shed 2 bases, and the junction held 2 bases outside the gene matches. The CDR3 consists of 14 residues. Germline V gene data show CDR1 as LGHDT and CDR2 as YNNKEL (reference sequence). CDR3 region: CASSTSGGPYEQYF. CDR3 nucleotide sequence: TGTGCCAGCAGCACTAGCGGGGGCCCCTACGAGCAGTACTTC.

The genes are TRBV9 and TRBJ2-2; D call uncertain. The CDR3 covers 15 residues. Germline V gene lookup returns CDR1 SGDLS and CDR2 YYNGEE. The germline V and J ends were trimmed by 4 bases and 7 bases, with 17 bases remaining between them. CDR3 protein: CASSPPHTVGGELFF. The CDR3 DNA sequence: TGTGCCAGCAGCCCTCCCCACACAGTGGGCGGGGAGCTGTTTTTT.

The chain uses TRBV29-1 and TRBJ1-1, with D hard to call. The germline CDR1 and CDR2 sequences are SQVTM and ANQGSEA. The V gene lost 7 bases and the J gene lost 0 bases, with 15 bases spanning the gap. The CDR3 is 14 residues long. CDR3 nucleotides: TGCAGCGCTGAGGTCGGAGCCATGAACACTGAAGCTTTCTTT. Translation gives CSAEVGAMNTEAFF.

This chain connects TRBV7-7 to TRBJ1-6; tentatively, D is TRBD1 (5 bases). The V gene's germline CDR1 is SSHAT and CDR2 FNYEAQ (reference sequence). Deletions cut 8 bases from V and 7 bases from J, with 12 bases between. The CDR3 sequence is 13 residues long. CDR3 coding DNA: TGTGCCAGCGGGGCGGACCTAAATTCACCCCTCCACTTT. Translation gives CASGADLNSPLHF.

The chain recombines TRBV29-1 with TRBJ2-7; D is uncertain. Germline loops: CDR1 SQVTM, CDR2 ANQGSEA. V gave up 4 bases and J gave up 0 bases, with 7 bases separating them. The CDR3 runs to 12 residues. The CDR3 DNA is TGCAGCGTTGGTGACGGCTCCTACGAGCAGTACTTC. This translates into CSVGDGSYEQYF.

This clonotype was observed a few times. The rearrangement uses TRBV4-1 and TRBJ1-2; tentatively, D is TRBD1 (5 bases). CDR1 is MGHRA and CDR2 is YSYEKL in the germline V gene. This CDR3 has 14 amino acids. V was pared by 1 base and J by 2 bases, with 8 bases between. CDR3 sequence reads: CASSQGRANYGYTF. In DNA, the CDR3 is TGCGCCAGCAGCCAAGGCAGGGCCAACTATGGCTACACCTTC.